Each of the 9 T cell receptor beta chains below was sequenced from the same sample in a study of tumor-infiltrating lymphocytes in primary liver carcinoma. Starting material of roughly 550 ng total RNA yielded TCR beta cDNA via a constant-region primer. It was through three nested multiplex PCR rounds of slightly modified ARM-PCR that TCR beta libraries arose. For around 11 cycles apiece, the opening two PCR rounds ran with TRBV1-TRBV30 forward primers and a C-beta reverse primer. TCRdb reprocessed the multiplex PCR reads via MiXCR and lists one record per CDR3 protein. The sample has about 310,000 distinct CDR3 sequences; 65% are singletons. Unsorted whole blood yielded blood RNA, and germline DNA was extracted as well. Sample: peripheral blood. These receptors were obtained from a man aged 35-49 years with primary liver carcinoma and hepatitis B virus infection.

Concerning this clonotype itself: No conserved phenylalanine or tryptophan ends this CDR3, so it is likely a read error. The chain joins TRBV11-3 to TRBJ2-1, with D perhaps TRBD1 (6 bases). The germline V gene has CDR1 SGHNT and CDR2 YENEEA. Trimming took 5 bases from V and 7 from J, leaving 18 bases between them. The CDR3 runs 15 residues. CDR3 DNA: TGTGCCAGCAGCCTGGGGACAAGGGTAGGAAATGAGCAGTTCTTA. It codes for CASSLGTRVGNEQFL.

The rearrangement links TRBV5-1 to TRBJ2-3; D is undetermined. Germline CDR1 SGHRS, CDR2 YFSETQ. Deletions cut 4 bases from V and 4 bases from J, with 19 bases between. The CDR3 is 16 residues long. The DNA for the CDR3 is TGCGCCAGCAGCCCCGGCGTCAGCAGTTCTTCAGATACGCAGTATTTT. This codes for CASSPGVSSSSDTQYF. The entire variable domain, with the rest obtained from reference TRBV5-1 and TRBJ2-3, is as follows: KAGVTQTPRYLIKTRGQQVTLSCSPISGHRSVSWYQQTPGQGLQFLFEYFSETQRNKGNFPGRFSGRQFSNSRSEMNVSTLELGDSALYLCASSPGVSSSSDTQYFGPGTRLTVL.

This clonotype showed up just a few times. The J gene is TRBJ1-5, the V gene TRBV28; possible D gene TRBD1, 6 bases. V lost 3 bases, J lost 5 bases, and 29 bases lay in between. Looked up from germline, CDR1 is MDHEN and CDR2 is SYDVKM. The CDR3 length is 20 residues. The CDR3 reads CASSLQPPGRGVLFDQPQHF. In DNA form, the CDR3 reads TGTGCCAGCAGTTTGCAGCCCCCGGGCAGGGGCGTCCTATTCGATCAGCCCCAGCATTTT.

For this clonotype: This may arise from a read error, as a much more abundant clone is one base away. The chain links TRBV6-1 to TRBJ2-7; the D gene is possibly TRBD1 (5 bases). V was cut by 8 bases and J by 5 bases, with 19 bases left in between. The germline V gene has CDR1 MNHNS and CDR2 SASEGT. There are 14 residues in the CDR3. CDR3 sequence: CASLEGRDAHEQYF. CDR3 in DNA: TGTGCCAGCCTGGAAGGCAGGGATGCACACGAGCAGTACTTC.

As for this clonotype: At one of its ends the junction is not consistent with the germline gene, which may arise from a read error. This chain links TRBV4-2 with TRBJ2-1, with TRBD2 matching 7 bases. This CDR3 spans 17 amino acids. CDR1 is LGHNA and CDR2 is YNFKEQ in the germline V gene. The CDR3 region is CASSQNQLAMSYNEQFF. CDR3 bases: TGTGCCAGTAGCCAAAATCAACTAGCGATGTCCTACAATGAGCAGTTCTTC.

Concerning this clonotype: This may arise from a read error, as a much more abundant clone is one base away. As the CDR3 is not closed by the conserved phenylalanine or tryptophan, this likely results from a read error. The chain is built from TRBV5-4 and TRBJ2-2, with 9 positions matching TRBD1. The ends lost 3 bases at V and 7 bases at J; junction bases unmatched: 13. Germline loops: CDR1 SGHNT, CDR2 YYREEE (reference sequence). This CDR3 has 17 residues. The CDR3 is CASSSRAQGARGGELFS. The CDR3 DNA sequence: TGTGCCAGCAGCTCGAGGGCACAGGGGGCCAGGGGCGGGGAGCTGTTTTCT.

Comment on this clonotype: Sequence at one end of the junction differs from germline and may be a read error. This chain uses TRBV4-3 with TRBJ2-3, with D possibly being TRBD2 (5 bases). CDR3 length: 14 residues. Germline CDR1 LGHNA, CDR2 YSLEER. CDR3 bases: TGCGTCAGCAGCCAGGACTCTGTAACAGATACGCAGTATTTT. Amino acids: CVSSQDSVTDTQYF.

This clonotype was observed a few times. The junction and the germline gene differ at one end; a read error may be behind it. The chain links TRBV6-1 to TRBJ1-2; TRBD1 matches 7 bases. The germline gives CDR1 MNHNS, CDR2 SASEGT. The CDR3 is 15 residues long. CDR3 sequence reads: CASWDHRGLSYSYTF. The DNA of the CDR3 is TGTGCCAGCTGGGACCACAGGGGCCTTTCCTATAGCTACACCTTC.

In this sample, this clonotype turned up once. Germline is not matched at one junction end, which may reflect a read error. J is TRBJ2-5 and V is TRBV5-1, with 9 positions matching TRBD2. Germline V gene sequence: CDR1 SGHRS, CDR2 YFSETQ. The CDR3 runs 16 residues. CDR3 coding DNA: TGCGCCAGCAGCTCAGAACCTAGCGGGGCACAAGAGACCCAGTATTTC. Its translation is CASSSEPSGAQETQYF.